Sequencing of this TCR beta chain was carried out in a study of shared clonotypes between healthy human individuals. Overall study results and limits: Blood was the only sampled material, and tissue repertoires likely differ.

The CD4+ fraction was divided into a CD45RA+ naive subset and a CD45RA-negative memory subset. Produced via immunoSEQ multiplex PCR; TCRdb's table is partial and in-frame only. The sample lists 800,000 to 1,200,000 clones, about four fifths seen once, with under 0.6% in the top ten. This CDR3 contains 11 residues. V lost 3 bases, J lost 4 bases, and 5 bases lay in between. Germline CDR1 reads SQVTM; CDR2 reads ANQGSEA. Concerning this clone: Antigen unknown.

Sequences were obtained from memory CD4+ T cells from PBMCs. Subset of the sample: CD45RA-negative fraction. This clonotype was obtained from a man in his late teens or twenties in good health. Some clones in this sample may be carry-over from other donors' samples. The chain couples TRBV29-1 to TRBJ2-3; no definite D call. Here the CDR3 DNA reads TGCAGCGTTGAGTGGGCAGATACGCAGTATTTT. Its protein is CSVEWADTQYF.